A selection of T cell receptor beta chains follows, all from one sample in a study of identical twins. One entry per CDR3 protein results from TCRdb running MiXCR on the 5' RACE reads. The table records some 900,000 distinct CDR3 sequences, 9% to 15% of them present only once. The sample was also reused in another study, on yellow fever vaccine responses in identical twins.

Sequencing was done on a sample of PBMCs. Every receptor here comes from a woman aged 18-35 years in good health. Both conserved end residues are part of each CDR3. The D gene is left open where the match is weak. Clone size is shown for a subset of rows, as once, few, many or a class of expanded clone.

D gene: -
V gene: TRBV4-1
clone size: few
J gene: TRBJ2-3
CDR3 protein: CASRHSGDTQYF
CDR3 DNA: TGCGCCAGCAGACACAGCGGAGATACGCAGTATTTT

D gene: TRBD2
V gene: TRBV28
clone size: few
J gene: TRBJ2-7
CDR3 protein: CASSSPLTSGRVGEQYF
CDR3 DNA: TGTGCCAGCAGTTCCCCTTTAACTAGCGGGAGAGTGGGGGAGCAGTACTTC

D gene: TRBD2
V gene: TRBV19
clone size: few
J gene: TRBJ2-1
CDR3 protein: CASSSGLATNEQFF
CDR3 DNA: TGTGCCAGTAGTTCGGGACTAGCGACCAATGAGCAGTTCTTC

D gene: -
V gene: TRBV28
clone size: many
J gene: TRBJ2-7
CDR3 protein: CASSLIGGPRDEQYF
CDR3 DNA: TGTGCCAGCAGTTTAATTGGGGGTCCTCGGGACGAGCAGTACTTC

D gene: TRBD2
V gene: TRBV12-3/TRBV12-4
clone size: many
J gene: TRBJ2-5
CDR3 protein: CASSFDPLADIYQETQYF
CDR3 DNA: TGTGCCAGCAGTTTCGACCCTCTAGCGGATATTTACCAAGAGACCCAGTACTTC

D gene: -
V gene: TRBV6-1
clone size: -
J gene: TRBJ2-7
CDR3 protein: CASSGPGQYSYEQYF
CDR3 DNA: TGTGCCAGCAGTGGACCGGGACAATACTCCTACGAGCAGTACTTC

D gene: -
V gene: TRBV25-1
clone size: -
J gene: TRBJ2-4
CDR3 protein: CASSGAGQGGEKYF
CDR3 DNA: TGTGCCAGCAGTGGGGCCGGACAGGGAGGGGAGAAGTACTTC

D gene: TRBD2
V gene: TRBV9
clone size: -
J gene: TRBJ2-3
CDR3 protein: CASSPRTSLFGDTQYF
CDR3 DNA: TGTGCCAGCAGCCCCCGGACTAGCCTTTTTGGAGATACGCAGTATTTT

D gene: TRBD1
V gene: TRBV10-3
clone size: -
J gene: TRBJ2-2
CDR3 protein: CAISESTGVNTGELFF
CDR3 DNA: TGTGCCATCAGTGAGTCCACAGGGGTGAACACCGGGGAGCTGTTTTTT

D gene: TRBD1
V gene: TRBV29-1
clone size: many
J gene: TRBJ2-1
CDR3 protein: CSVEDLGQGYNEQFF
CDR3 DNA: TGCAGCGTTGAAGATCTGGGACAGGGATACAATGAGCAGTTCTTC

D gene: -
V gene: TRBV20-1
clone size: few
J gene: TRBJ2-3
CDR3 protein: CSARAGYTQYF
CDR3 DNA: TGCAGTGCTAGGGCCGGATATACGCAGTATTTT

D gene: -
V gene: TRBV19
clone size: -
J gene: TRBJ1-2
CDR3 protein: CASSSGPSHTF
CDR3 DNA: TGTGCCAGTAGTAGTGGGCCCTCGCACACCTTC

D gene: TRBD1
V gene: TRBV7-9
clone size: few
J gene: TRBJ2-3
CDR3 protein: CASSFLTGDATDTQYF
CDR3 DNA: TGTGCCAGCAGCTTTTTAACAGGGGACGCCACAGATACGCAGTATTTT

D gene: TRBD2
V gene: TRBV12-3/TRBV12-4
clone size: -
J gene: TRBJ2-2
CDR3 protein: CASSFLAGEAGELFF
CDR3 DNA: TGTGCCAGCAGTTTCTTAGCGGGAGAGGCCGGGGAGCTGTTTTTT